The 28 T cell receptor beta chains listed next were all sequenced from one sample in a study of blood T cell repertoires in COVID-19. Generated by immunoSEQ multiplex PCR, the TCRdb table keeps only in-frame clones and is missing some. Seen here are roughly 100,000 clones, approximately 80% observed once, and the top ten hold around 7%. Input material: peripheral blood. Every receptor here comes from a man aged 70 or older with acute or convalescent COVID-19.

The chain couples TRBV28 to TRBJ2-3; D might be TRBD2 (5 bases). This CDR3 contains 15 residues. In germline, CDR1 is MDHEN, CDR2 SYDVKM. With 6 bases removed from V and 4 bases from J, the gap between germline ends came to 17 bases. The DNA of the CDR3 is TGTGCCAGCAGCCTGACCGCCACGGGGTCAGATACGCAGTATTTT. Translating it yields CASSLTATGSDTQYF.

J is TRBJ1-6 and V is TRBV2; 9 positions agree with TRBD1. The germline CDR1 and CDR2 sequences are SNHLY and FYNNEI. This CDR3 region has 13 residues. The ends lost 7 bases at V and 12 bases at J; junction bases unmatched: 7. CDR3 nucleotides: TGTGCCAGCATGCGGGACAGGGACTTACCCCTCCACTTT. Translated: CASMRDRDLPLHF.

This chain uses TRBV4-2 with TRBJ2-7, with 7 bases that match TRBD1. The CDR3 loop spans 14 amino acids. Germline V gene lookup returns CDR1 LGHNA and CDR2 YNFKEQ. V lost 4 bases, J lost 2 bases, and 5 bases stayed unmatched. DNA of the CDR3: TGTGCCAGCAGCCTCACAGGGGCGACCTACGAGCAGTACTTC. Translating it yields CASSLTGATYEQYF.

This clone was seen once. V usage is TRBV7-9 and J usage is TRBJ1-1, with TRBD1 as a possible D gene (6 bases). Germline assignment: CDR1 SEHNR and CDR2 FQNEAQ (reference sequence). V was clipped by 5 bases and J by 4 bases, with 17 bases between them. This CDR3 is 15 amino acids long. Here the CDR3 DNA reads TGTGCCAGCAGCCAGACAGGTGATCCGCTCACTGAAGCTTTCTTT. This sequence encodes CASSQTGDPLTEAFF.

The chain combines TRBV4-1 with TRBJ2-7, with 7 bases identical to TRBD2. This CDR3 spans 14 amino acids. The germline gives CDR1 MGHRA, CDR2 YSYEKL. The J segment lost 2 bases and the V segment lost 5 bases, leaving 6 bases of the junction unmatched. CDR3 in amino acids: CASSTASGAYEQYF. The DNA for the CDR3 is TGCGCCAGCAGCACCGCTAGCGGCGCCTACGAGCAGTACTTC.

The V call is TRBV5-4, the J call TRBJ2-3; D perhaps matches TRBD1 (5 bases). This CDR3 spans 11 amino acids. Trimming took off 7 bases at V and 5 bases at J, with 8 bases between the two ends. Germline assignment: CDR1 SGHNT and CDR2 YYREEE (reference sequence). The CDR3 nucleotides are TGTGCCAGCCGCCAGGGAGATACGCAGTATTTT. Translated: CASRQGDTQYF.

The rearrangement links TRBV28 to TRBJ2-7; 13 bases fit TRBD2. CDR1 and CDR2 from the germline V gene are MDHEN and SYDVKM. J was trimmed by 1 base and V by 3 bases; bases with no gene match: 6. This CDR3 spans 17 amino acids. Written as DNA, the CDR3 is TGTGCCAGCAGTTTTGGACTAGCGGGAGTTGTGTCCTACGAGCAGTACTTC. This gives the protein CASSFGLAGVVSYEQYF.

This clone has a single count. V is TRBV2 and J is TRBJ2-4, with 11 bases identical to TRBD1. The CDR3 contains 16 residues. CDR1 is SNHLY and CDR2 is FYNNEI in the germline V gene. Germline trimming cut 1 base from V and 8 bases from J; bases unmatched to any gene: 7. The CDR3 sequence is CASSEVGQGAEDIQYF. Here the CDR3 DNA reads TGTGCCAGCAGTGAAGTAGGACAGGGGGCAGAGGACATTCAGTACTTC.

This clone occurred many times. V usage is TRBV4-2 and J usage is TRBJ1-1; D is unresolved. V lost 0 bases, J lost 2 bases, and 7 bases lay in between. This CDR3 is 14 amino acids long. CDR1 LGHNA and CDR2 YNFKEQ come from the germline V gene. CDR3 sequence (DNA): TGTGCCAGCAGCCAAGATGGCCCCAACACTGAAGCTTTCTTT. Its protein is CASSQDGPNTEAFF.

The genes are TRBV2 and TRBJ2-3; D ambiguous. This CDR3 comprises 15 residues. Between the trimmed V and J ends, which lost 2 bases and 0 bases, there was a span of 9 bases. Germline V gives CDR1 SNHLY, CDR2 FYNNEI. CDR3 sequence: CASSETGSSTDTQYF. The DNA of the CDR3 is TGTGCCAGCAGTGAAACTGGTTCTAGCACAGATACGCAGTATTTT.

The rearrangement joins TRBV18 to TRBJ2-2; unclear D gene. The germline V gene has CDR1 KGHSH and CDR2 LQKENI. The CDR3 has 14 residues. Trimming removed 3 bases from V and 2 bases from J, with 7 bases in between. The chain's CDR3 is CASSPRRNTGELFF. DNA of the CDR3: TGTGCCAGCTCACCTCGCAGAAACACCGGGGAGCTGTTTTTT.

The count of this clone is one. The CDR3 region is CASSLGRYEETQYF. The CDR3 DNA follows: TGTGCCAGCAGCTTAGGAAGATATGAGGAGACCCAGTACTTC. The chain couples TRBV11-3 to TRBJ2-5; D ambiguous. From germline, CDR1 is SGHNT and CDR2 YENEEA. The V end was cut by 1 base, the J end by 5 bases, with 11 bases between. The length of the CDR3 is 14 residues.

This clone was seen only once. The chain recombines TRBV6-5 with TRBJ2-5; 11 nucleotides align to TRBD1. CDR1 and CDR2 (germline): MNHEY, SVGAGI. The CDR3 is 14 residues long. Trimming at V came to 6 bases and at J to 5 bases, leaving 5 bases not matched to a gene. This CDR3 reads CASRGQGAWETQYF. For the CDR3, the DNA is TGTGCCAGCAGAGGACAGGGGGCGTGGGAGACCCAGTACTTC.

V and J are TRBV28 and TRBJ1-4; D ambiguous. The CDR3 covers 17 residues. Germline CDR1 reads MDHEN; CDR2 reads SYDVKM. V shed 1 base and J shed 0 bases, with 12 bases lying between them. Here the CDR3 reads CASSLLAERPTNEKLFF. In DNA form, the CDR3 reads TGTGCCAGCAGTTTATTGGCGGAGAGACCAACTAATGAAAAACTGTTTTTT. The complete variable domain, with remaining parts taken from reference TRBV28 and TRBJ1-4, reads DVKVTQSSRYLVKRTGEKVFLECVQDMDHENMFWYRQDPGLGLRLIYFSYDVKMKEKGDIPEGYSVSREKKERFSLILESASTNQTSMYLCASSLLAERPTNEKLFFGSGTQLSVL.

V gene TRBV5-1 combines with J gene TRBJ1-1; 8 nucleotides agree with TRBD1. Germline CDR1 is SGHRS and CDR2 is YFSETQ. This CDR3 spans 16 amino acids. V lost 0 bases, J lost 1 base, and 5 bases stayed unmatched. For the CDR3, the DNA is TGCGCCAGCAGCTTGGACTGGACAGGGAGGAACACTGAAGCTTTCTTT. Protein sequence: CASSLDWTGRNTEAFF.

This sequence joins TRBV27 and TRBJ1-1; 9 positions match TRBD1. Germline values: CDR1 MNHEY, CDR2 SMNVEV (reference sequence). V shed 4 bases, J shed 11 bases, and the junction held 8 bases outside the gene matches. This CDR3 is 13 amino acids long. CDR3 residues: CASSSRDRERAFF. The CDR3 DNA reads TGTGCCAGCAGTTCAAGGGACAGGGAACGGGCTTTCTTT.

The chain links TRBV18 to TRBJ1-2; D uncertain. The germline CDR1 and CDR2 sequences are KGHSH and LQKENI. This CDR3 contains 16 residues. The ends were cut back, 0 bases at V and 3 bases at J, with 14 bases in the middle. The CDR3 DNA reads as TGTGCCAGCTCACCACCGGTAAGGCGGGAAGACTATGGCTACACCTTC. It encodes CASSPPVRREDYGYTF.

The rearrangement links TRBV7-8 to TRBJ2-3; D might be TRBD2 (5 bases). The CDR3 covers 19 residues. Germline V gene lookup returns CDR1 SGHVS and CDR2 FQNEAQ. V lost 3 bases, J lost 0 bases, and 22 bases lay in between. CDR3: CASSFTSSSGGPSTDTQYF. CDR3 DNA: TGTGCCAGCAGCTTTACCTCTTCCAGCGGTGGACCTAGCACAGATACGCAGTATTTT. The complete variable domain, with remaining parts taken from reference TRBV7-8 and TRBJ2-3, reads GAGVSQSPRYKVAKRGQDVALRCDPISGHVSLFWYQQALGQGPEFLTYFQNEAQLDKSGLPSDRFFAERPEGSVSTLKIQRTQQEDSAVYLCASSFTSSSGGPSTDTQYFGPGTRLTVL.

This clone was seen only once. J is TRBJ2-4 and V is TRBV4-1, with D possibly matching TRBD1 (6 bases). This CDR3 contains 17 residues. Trimming removed 1 base at V and 1 base at J, with 14 bases between. In germline, CDR1 is MGHRA, CDR2 YSYEKL. CDR3 amino acids: CASSQVDGGLAKNIQYF. The DNA of the CDR3 is TGCGCCAGCAGCCAAGTGGATGGGGGCTTGGCCAAAAACATTCAGTACTTC.

J is TRBJ2-3 and V is TRBV4-1; TRBD2 matches 8 bases. CDR1 and CDR2 (germline): MGHRA, YSYEKL. The J segment lost 1 base and the V segment lost 0 bases, leaving 9 bases of the junction unmatched. The CDR3 spans 18 residues. The CDR3 region is CASSQDRTSIGGTDTQYF. In DNA form, the CDR3 reads TGCGCCAGCAGCCAAGATAGGACTAGCATCGGGGGCACAGATACGCAGTATTTT.

The chain joins TRBV7-3 to TRBJ2-7, with TRBD1 matching 10 bases. V lost 5 bases, J lost 5 bases, and 6 bases stayed unmatched. Germline-derived CDR1 and CDR2 are SGHTA and FQGTGA. The CDR3 sequence is 14 residues long. The CDR3 bases are TGTGCCAGCAGCCCGACAGGGGGCCTGGACGAGCAGTACTTC. Its protein product is CASSPTGGLDEQYF.

This clone showed up just once. V and J are TRBV3-1 (or the pseudogene TRBV3-2) and TRBJ2-7, with 7 bases that match TRBD1. Germline CDR1 and CDR2: LGHDT and YNNKEL (reference sequence). J lost 7 bases, V lost 4 bases, and 10 bases had no gene match. The CDR3 runs 14 residues. The CDR3 DNA reads as TGTGCCAGCAGCCTCGGACAGGCCCTGGGGGAGCAGTACTTC. Protein: CASSLGQALGEQYF.

V gene TRBV5-1 combines with J gene TRBJ2-2, with 12 bases matching TRBD1. The CDR3 covers 17 residues. Germline loops: CDR1 SGHRS, CDR2 YFSETQ. With 0 bases clipped from V and 4 bases from J, the junction kept 4 bases outside the gene matches. The CDR3 here is CASSLAGTGGRTGELFF. The CDR3 nucleotides read TGCGCCAGCAGCTTGGCGGGGACAGGGGGCCGCACCGGGGAGCTGTTTTTT. Full variable domain (remainder filled in from reference TRBV5-1 and TRBJ2-2): KAGVTQTPRYLIKTRGQQVTLSCSPISGHRSVSWYQQTPGQGLQFLFEYFSETQRNKGNFPGRFSGRQFSNSRSEMNVSTLELGDSALYLCASSLAGTGGRTGELFFGEGSRLTVL.

This clone was seen a handful of times. The J gene is TRBJ2-5, the V gene TRBV5-4; 9 positions agree with TRBD1. This CDR3 spans 15 amino acids. After removal of 4 bases from V and 5 bases from J, the junction contained 9 bases not matched to a gene. Germline lookup yields CDR1 SGHNT and CDR2 YYREEE (reference sequence). The CDR3 loop is CASSLRDRAYETQYF. The CDR3, as DNA: TGTGCCAGCAGCCTTCGGGACAGGGCTTATGAGACCCAGTACTTC.

V usage is TRBV19 and J usage is TRBJ1-2; 7 nucleotides align to TRBD1. V dropped 3 bases and J dropped 4; count of bases not matched to a gene: 8. This CDR3 contains 15 residues. From germline, CDR1 is LNHDA and CDR2 SQIVND (reference sequence). The CDR3 protein is CASSILAGGSYGYTF. In DNA form, the CDR3 reads TGTGCCAGTAGTATCTTGGCAGGGGGTAGCTATGGCTACACCTTC.

This chain uses TRBV5-1 with TRBJ1-1; 11 bases align to TRBD1. Germline V gene data show CDR1 as SGHRS and CDR2 as YFSETQ. J was trimmed by 11 bases and V by 0 bases; bases with no gene match: 6. This CDR3 is 14 amino acids long. The CDR3 here is CASSLGDRGNTAFF. In DNA form, the CDR3 reads TGCGCCAGCAGCTTGGGGGACAGGGGGAATACGGCTTTCTTT.

V is TRBV12-3 or TRBV12-4 and J is TRBJ1-1, with D unclear. CDR3 length: 13 residues. The ends were cut back, 5 bases at V and 1 base at J, with 8 bases in the middle. Here the CDR3 reads CASSRDWNTEAFF. The CDR3 DNA follows: TGTGCCAGCAGTCGAGATTGGAACACTGAAGCTTTCTTT.

V gene TRBV5-5 combines with J gene TRBJ1-1, with D perhaps matching TRBD1 (6 bases). Deletions cut 0 bases from V and 0 bases from J, with 9 bases between. The CDR3 extends over 15 amino acids. The germline V gene has CDR1 SGHKS and CDR2 YYEKEE (reference sequence). This CDR3 reads CASSLEDRLNTEAFF. The DNA of the CDR3 is TGTGCCAGCAGCTTGGAAGACAGGCTGAACACTGAAGCTTTCTTT.